This T cell receptor (beta chain) was sequenced during a study of T cell clusters in autoimmune cytopenias. This CDR3 has 12 residues. Germline CDR1 reads LGHNT; CDR2 reads FRNRAP. TRB rearrangements were amplified by touch-down multiplex PCR with mixed TRB-A/B primers. Using the multiplex PCR reads, TCRdb records one entry per CDR3 protein without DNA. The sample shows around 5,400 distinct CDR3 sequences, and 6.5% to 8% sits with its ten largest clones. TRB was amplified from roughly 270 ng of peripheral blood genomic DNA per sample. These records were also assigned to another study, of T cell repertoires in aging, cancer and after chemotherapy. Per that paper: In healthy donors, age-related TCR diversity loss mainly reflected lost richness.

The TCR originated in a human donor in good health. This chain links TRBV12-5 with TRBJ1-1. Sequencing was carried out using peripheral blood. CDR3 residues: CASGLGRAEAFF. Based on the CDR3 plus reference TRBV12-5 and TRBJ1-1, the full variable domain is DARVTQTPRHKVTEMGQEVTMRCQPILGHNTVFWYRQTMMQGLELLAYFRNRAPLDDSGMPKDRFSAEMPDATLATLKIQPSEPRDSAVYFCASGLGRAEAFFGQGTRLTVV.